This TCR beta chain was profiled in a study of follicular helper T cells after annual influenza vaccination. Findings and caveats of the study: Only about 9-21% of analyzed cells yielded productive TCRB sequences.

Note on this clone: No antigen is known for it.

The V segment lost 6 bases and the J segment 6 bases; nucleotides outside the gene matches: 10. The CDR3 length is 14 residues. Germline V gene data show CDR1 as MDHEN and CDR2 as SYDVKM. Time point indicated: 2015-2016 season, pre-vaccination. Donors were community-dwelling with no influenza vaccine in the prior 6 months. Generated by immunoSEQ multiplex PCR, the TCRdb table keeps only in-frame clones and is missing some. The table lists some 9,800 clones, 65% to 85% of them singletons. The chain links TRBV28 to TRBJ1-2; 7 nucleotides line up with TRBD1. The sample here was CXCR5+ CD38- circulating T follicular helper cells from blood, taken on the day of influenza vaccination. Noted subset: circulating Tfh, non-naive CD4+CXCR5+PD-1+ (ICOS+CD38+ or ICOS-CD38-). The clonotype was recovered from an adult who received the influenza vaccine. CDR3 region: CASSEGASLDGYTF. The CDR3 DNA sequence: TGTGCCAGCAGCGAGGGGGCCAGCTTGGATGGCTACACCTTC.